This T cell receptor beta chain was obtained from a study of T cell changes during pregnancy in multiple sclerosis. Profiled with immunoSEQ multiplex PCR; TCRdb holds only in-frame clones, not every one. The table lists under 50,000 clones, about 94% of them singletons. Germline CDR1 reads SQVTM; CDR2 reads ANQGSEA. Trimming pared 3 bases from V and 1 base from J, leaving 18 bases between. The CDR3 length is 16 residues. Sequenced here: CD8+ T cells from peripheral blood mononuclear cells, sampled in the first trimester of pregnancy. This clonotype was obtained from a female donor with multiple sclerosis, enrolled in a pregnancy study. The gene calls are TRBV29-1 and TRBJ1-2, with unresolved D. The CDR3 loop reads CSVDEVDAAINYGYTF. CDR3 in DNA: TGCAGCGTTGACGAGGTGGATGCCGCTATTAACTATGGCTACACCTTC.